This T cell receptor (beta chain) was sequenced during a study of blood T cell repertoires in COVID-19. Overall study context: PBMCs, B-cell-depleted T cells, or T cells provided the cDNA or gDNA that made up the material.

Generated by immunoSEQ multiplex PCR, the TCRdb table keeps only in-frame clones and is missing some. Altogether 270,000 or so clones are present, 91% being singletons, with the ten largest covering about 3%. The V gene's germline CDR1 is MDHEN and CDR2 SYDVKM. With 6 bases clipped from V and 3 bases from J, the junction kept 4 bases outside the gene matches. This CDR3 is built from 14 residues. The V call is TRBV28, the J call TRBJ2-7; 11 nucleotides agree with TRBD2. What was sequenced was PBMCs or T cells enriched from blood (not recorded which). This receptor was obtained from a man aged 40-55 years who had been exposed to COVID-19. The CDR3 sequence is CASRRLAGYYEQYF. CDR3 sequence (DNA): TGTGCCAGCAGGCGACTAGCGGGATACTACGAGCAGTACTTC.